The clone carrying this TCR beta chain was detected only a few times. What it binds is unknown. This sample stems from a study of T cells after yellow fever vaccination. Study-wide results and limits: Peak timing came faster in the weaker secondary response, day 5 versus 15.

From germline, CDR1 is MNHEY and CDR2 SVGEGT. Losses at the gene ends were 0 bases for V and 6 bases for J; bases not matched to a gene: 13. The CDR3 is 18 amino acids. Universal primer sites and UMIs were introduced during 5'RACE template-switching synthesis of TCR cDNA. MiXCR, applied by TCRdb to the 5' RACE reads, yields one record per CDR3 protein. The sample lists 240,000 or so distinct CDR3 sequences; about 7% were seen once. The origin of this receptor is a man in his thirties or forties who received the YFV17D yellow fever vaccine. The rearrangement joins TRBV6-2 or TRBV6-3 to TRBJ2-2, with 7 nucleotides matching TRBD2. The sample in question was CD4+ T cells sorted from PBMCs, obtained 15 days after the yellow fever booster vaccination. CDR3 amino acids: CASSYSYSGAKHAGELFF. CDR3 bases: TGTGCCAGCAGTTACTCCTACAGCGGGGCGAAACACGCCGGGGAGCTGTTTTTT.